This TCR beta chain was profiled in a study of response to subunit inactivated influenza vaccine. Study conclusions and caveats: The authors offered the suggestion that each seasonal influenza vaccination recruits few new T cells.

Via MiXCR, TCRdb re-called the RT-PCR reads, giving one row per CDR3 protein. The repertoire consists of about 780,000 distinct CDR3 sequences, with about 18% occurring once and the leading ten covering approximately 10%. The sample holds a few counts of this clonotype. The antigen is undetermined. This CDR3 has 14 residues. Germline values: CDR1 DFQATT, CDR2 SNEGSKA (reference sequence). Trimming stripped 0 bases from V and 7 bases from J, with 16 bases between. The sequencing here drew on PBMCs from blood, taken less than 6 days after vaccination. The V call is TRBV20-1, the J call TRBJ2-7, with a weak D call TRBD1 (6 bases). The sequence was collected from a man aged 45-65 years who received an inactivated influenza vaccine. The CDR3 DNA reads TGCAGTGCTAGAGATCCCCCCACAGGGAGAGAGCAGTACTTC. Protein product: CSARDPPTGREQYF.